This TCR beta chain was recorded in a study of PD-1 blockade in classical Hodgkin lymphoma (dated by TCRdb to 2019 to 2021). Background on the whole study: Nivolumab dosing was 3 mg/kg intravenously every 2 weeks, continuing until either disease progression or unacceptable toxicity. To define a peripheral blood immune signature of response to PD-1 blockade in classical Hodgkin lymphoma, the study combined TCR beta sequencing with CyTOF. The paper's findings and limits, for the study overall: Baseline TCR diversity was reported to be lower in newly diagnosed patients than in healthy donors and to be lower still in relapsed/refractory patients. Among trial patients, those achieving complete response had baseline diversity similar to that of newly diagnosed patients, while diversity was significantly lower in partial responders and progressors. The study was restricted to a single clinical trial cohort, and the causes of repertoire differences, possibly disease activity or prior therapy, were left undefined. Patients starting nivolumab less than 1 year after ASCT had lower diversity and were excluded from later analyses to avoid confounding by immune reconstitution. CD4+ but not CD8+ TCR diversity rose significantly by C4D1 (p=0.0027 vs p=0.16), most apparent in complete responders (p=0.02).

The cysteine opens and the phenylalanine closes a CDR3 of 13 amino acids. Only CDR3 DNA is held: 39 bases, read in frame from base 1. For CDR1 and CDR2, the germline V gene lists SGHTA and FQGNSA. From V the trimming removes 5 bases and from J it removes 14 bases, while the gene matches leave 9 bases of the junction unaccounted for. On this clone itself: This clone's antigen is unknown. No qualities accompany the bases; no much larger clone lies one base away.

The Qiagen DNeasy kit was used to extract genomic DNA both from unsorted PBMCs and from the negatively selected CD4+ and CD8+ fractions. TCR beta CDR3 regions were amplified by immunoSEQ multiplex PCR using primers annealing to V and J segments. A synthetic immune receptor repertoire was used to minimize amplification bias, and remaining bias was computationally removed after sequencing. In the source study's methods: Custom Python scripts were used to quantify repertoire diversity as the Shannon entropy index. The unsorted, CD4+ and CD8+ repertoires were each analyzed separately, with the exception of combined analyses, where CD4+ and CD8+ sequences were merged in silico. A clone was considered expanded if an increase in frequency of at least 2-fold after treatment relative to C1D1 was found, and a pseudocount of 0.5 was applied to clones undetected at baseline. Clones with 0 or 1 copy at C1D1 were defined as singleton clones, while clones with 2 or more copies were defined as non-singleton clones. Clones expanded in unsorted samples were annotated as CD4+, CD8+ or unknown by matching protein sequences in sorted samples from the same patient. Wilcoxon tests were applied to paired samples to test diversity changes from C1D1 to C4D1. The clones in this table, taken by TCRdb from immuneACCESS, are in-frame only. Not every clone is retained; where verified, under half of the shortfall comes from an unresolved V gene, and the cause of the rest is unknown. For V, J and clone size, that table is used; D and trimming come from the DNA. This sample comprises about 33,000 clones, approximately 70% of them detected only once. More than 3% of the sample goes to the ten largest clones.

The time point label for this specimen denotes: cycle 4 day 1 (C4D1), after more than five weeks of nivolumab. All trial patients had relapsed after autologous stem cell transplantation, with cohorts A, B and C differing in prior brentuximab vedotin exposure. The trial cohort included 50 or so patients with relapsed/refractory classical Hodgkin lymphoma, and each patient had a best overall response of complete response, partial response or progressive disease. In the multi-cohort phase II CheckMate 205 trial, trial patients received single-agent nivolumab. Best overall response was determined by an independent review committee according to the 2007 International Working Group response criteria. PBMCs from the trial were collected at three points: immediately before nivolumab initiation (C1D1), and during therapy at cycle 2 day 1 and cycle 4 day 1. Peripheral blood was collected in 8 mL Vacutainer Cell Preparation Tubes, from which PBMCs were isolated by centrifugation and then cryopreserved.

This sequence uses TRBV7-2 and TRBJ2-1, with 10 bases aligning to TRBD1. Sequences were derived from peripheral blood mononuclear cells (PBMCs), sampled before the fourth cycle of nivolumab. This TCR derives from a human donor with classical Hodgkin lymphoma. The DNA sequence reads TGTGCCAGCAGCAGAGATGGGACAGGGGTAAAGTTCTTC. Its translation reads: CASSRDGTGVKFF.